The 20 T cell receptor beta chains listed next were all sequenced from one sample in a study of neurological immune-mediated disorders. MiXCR was run by TCRdb on the 5' RACE reads, yielding one entry per CDR3 protein. The sample includes tens of thousands of distinct CDR3 sequences, approximately 17% seen only once; the top ten take 15%. Sequencing input: PBMCs. These receptors came from a woman in her forties in good health.

This clonotype was picked up one time. The chain's CDR3 is CASSPGQTDYVNTIYF. CDR3 nucleotide sequence: TGTGCCAGCTCACCGGGACAGACTGACTATGTAAACACCATATATTTT. The chain couples TRBV18 to TRBJ1-3, with 7 bases aligning to TRBD1. The CDR3 has 16 amino acids. Germline CDR1 and CDR2: KGHSH and LQKENI. V lost 3 bases and J lost 6; bases outside the gene matches: 11. Filled out from reference TRBV18 and TRBJ1-3, the complete variable domain reads NAGVMQNPRHLVRRRGQEARLRCSPMKGHSHVYWYRQLPEEGLKFMVYLQKENIIDESGMPKERFSAEFPKEGPSILRIQQVVRGDSAAYFCASSPGQTDYVNTIYFGEGSWLTVV.

This clonotype was picked up many times. V and J are TRBV6-5 and TRBJ2-5, with 12 nucleotides matching TRBD1. V gave up 2 bases and J gave up 1 base; unmatched junction bases: 5. Germline CDR1 is MNHEY and CDR2 is SVGAGI. The CDR3 totals 17 residues. The CDR3 sequence: CASSYAGTGGAQETQYF. As DNA, the CDR3 is TGTGCCAGCAGTTACGCCGGGACAGGGGGCGCCCAAGAGACCCAGTACTTC.

This clonotype was counted ten times or more. This chain links TRBV18 with TRBJ2-1, with 9 bases identical to TRBD1. Germline V gene sequence: CDR1 KGHSH, CDR2 LQKENI. The CDR3 consists of 17 residues. The V and J ends lost 5 bases and 3 bases, in that order; junction bases with no gene match: 11. The CDR3: CASSIQTGGVVYNEQFF. CDR3 nucleotide sequence: TGTGCCAGCTCAATTCAGACAGGGGGAGTTGTCTACAATGAGCAGTTCTTC.

Concerning this clonotype itself: One end of the junction fails to match germline, which may point to a read error. This chain joins TRBV7-3 and TRBJ2-2; D possibly corresponds to TRBD2 (7 bases). The CDR3 consists of 15 residues. CDR1 is SGHTA and CDR2 is FQGTGA in the germline V gene. The DNA for the CDR3 is TGTGCCAGCAGCCCGCCCGGGAAGGACAGCGGGGAGCTCTTTTTT. Encoded protein: CASSPPGKDSGELFF.

This clonotype was picked up many times. The J gene is TRBJ2-3, the V gene TRBV6-6; 7 bases align to TRBD2. The CDR3 extends over 15 amino acids. Germline lookup yields CDR1 MNHNY and CDR2 SVGAGI (reference sequence). V shed 6 bases, J shed 2 bases, and the junction held 8 bases outside the gene matches. The CDR3 nucleotides read TGTGCCAGCAGCAGAAACGGGGGGAACACAGATACGCAGTATTTT. It is translated as CASSRNGGNTDTQYF.

This clonotype was picked up many times. This chain uses TRBV28 with TRBJ2-5, with 9 bases fitting TRBD2. The CDR3 loop spans 15 amino acids. J lost 0 bases, V lost 9 bases, and 8 bases had no gene match. Germline CDR1 MDHEN, CDR2 SYDVKM. The CDR3 sequence: CASGAGGEYQETQYF. CDR3 nucleotide sequence: TGTGCCAGTGGAGCGGGGGGAGAGTACCAAGAGACCCAGTACTTC.

The table lists this clonotype with a few counts. The chain links TRBV24-1 to TRBJ2-5; weak D call: TRBD1 (5 bases). The V end lost 2 bases, the J end lost 1 base, and 13 bases lay between the germline ends. CDR3 size: 16 residues. The germline CDR1 and CDR2 sequences are KGHDR and SFDVKD. Here the CDR3 reads CATSDWTSGGQETQYF. CDR3 bases: TGTGCCACCAGTGATTGGACATCGGGCGGCCAAGAGACCCAGTACTTC.

With respect to this clonotype: A much more abundant neighbour one base away suggests this may be a read error. This chain uses TRBV29-1 with TRBJ2-3, with D possibly TRBD1 on 6 matching bases. With 6 bases removed from V and 4 bases from J, the gap between germline ends came to 8 bases. CDR3 size: 11 residues. CDR1 SQVTM and CDR2 ANQGSEA come from the germline V gene. CDR3: CSVRQADTQYF. CDR3 bases: TGCAGCGTGCGACAGGCAGATACGCAGTATTTT.

In its sample, this clonotype was seen many times. The genes are TRBV6-6 and TRBJ2-1; 11 nucleotides align to TRBD2. With V trimmed by 4 bases and J by 3 bases, 5 bases remained unmatched. Germline assignment: CDR1 MNHNY and CDR2 SVGAGI (reference sequence). This CDR3 region has 16 residues. The CDR3 loop is CASSSLAGGLYNEQFF. Here the CDR3 DNA reads TGTGCCAGCAGTTCTCTAGCGGGGGGCCTCTACAATGAGCAGTTCTTC.

This chain uses TRBV20-1 with TRBJ2-1; D call uncertain. Germline V lookup: CDR1 DFQATT, CDR2 SNEGSKA (reference sequence). Deletions cut 4 bases from V and 0 bases from J, with 7 bases between. The CDR3 runs 13 residues. DNA of the CDR3: TGCAGTGCTACGAGTCCCTCCTACAATGAGCAGTTCTTC. Its protein product is CSATSPSYNEQFF.

This clonotype was counted many times. The V gene is TRBV7-3, the J gene TRBJ2-1; D remains ambiguous. The CDR3 totals 13 residues. Trimming removed 3 bases from V and 9 bases from J, with 12 bases in between. Germline values: CDR1 SGHTA, CDR2 FQGTGA. The CDR3 reads CASSFTLVGEQFF. The CDR3 nucleotides read TGTGCCAGCAGCTTTACCTTGGTGGGTGAGCAGTTCTTC.

In this sample, this clonotype turned up many times. This chain joins TRBV5-1 and TRBJ1-1; weak D call: TRBD1 (5 bases). In germline, CDR1 is SGHRS, CDR2 YFSETQ. With 0 bases removed from V and 3 bases from J, the gap between germline ends came to 15 bases. There are 16 residues in the CDR3. The CDR3 DNA is TGCGCCAGCAGCTTGGATACTTGGGGCGGGGACACTGAAGCTTTCTTT. Translating gives CASSLDTWGGDTEAFF.

At least ten counts were recorded for this clonotype. The genes are TRBV4-3 and TRBJ2-5; 8 bases are a match to TRBD2. Germline lookup yields CDR1 LGHNA and CDR2 YSLEER. V gave up 2 bases and J gave up 4 bases; unmatched junction bases: 6. This CDR3 region has 15 residues. CDR3: CASSQSGLEGETQYF. Written as DNA, the CDR3 is TGCGCCAGCAGCCAATCGGGACTAGAGGGAGAGACCCAGTACTTC.

The chain joins TRBV18 to TRBJ2-1; 9 nucleotides agree with TRBD2. The CDR3 has 16 amino acids. Germline loops: CDR1 KGHSH, CDR2 LQKENI. The junction had 8 bases not matched to a gene; V was cut back by 2 bases and J by 6 bases. In DNA form, the CDR3 reads TGTGCCAGCTCACCAGCAGTAGGGACTAGCACCAATGAGCAGTTCTTC. It is translated as CASSPAVGTSTNEQFF.

This clonotype was seen repeatedly, ten times or more. The chain couples TRBV12-5 to TRBJ2-2; D gene uncertain. Deletions cut 0 bases from V and 2 bases from J, with 7 bases between. The CDR3 contains 15 residues. Germline V gives CDR1 LGHNT, CDR2 FRNRAP. The CDR3 region is CASGLVRLNTGELFF. The CDR3 region has the DNA TGTGCTAGTGGTTTGGTCCGTCTCAACACCGGGGAGCTGTTTTTT.

This clonotype occurred many times. The chain uses TRBV7-2 and TRBJ2-6; D is unclear. Germline CDR1 SGHTA, CDR2 FQGNSA. This CDR3 has 15 residues. The V and J ends lost 5 bases and 3 bases respectively, with 11 bases between them. The CDR3 protein is CASSRSSSGANVLTF. The DNA for the CDR3 is TGTGCCAGCAGCCGCTCATCCAGTGGGGCCAACGTCCTGACTTTC.

This clonotype was seen repeatedly, ten times or more. This rearrangement joins TRBV5-1 to TRBJ2-3; 8 bases align to TRBD2. The CDR3 runs 15 residues. The trim removed 3 bases at V and 2 bases at J, leaving 5 bases unmatched. Germline CDR1 is SGHRS and CDR2 is YFSETQ. CDR3 sequence reads: CASSSKAGDTDTQYF. The DNA for the CDR3 is TGCGCCAGCAGCTCTAAAGCGGGGGACACAGATACGCAGTATTTT.

This clonotype has a count of ten or more. The chain has TRBV5-1 and TRBJ2-1; 11 bases line up with TRBD2. V was clipped by 6 bases and J by 0 bases; unmatched bases: 2. This CDR3 has 15 amino acids. The V gene's germline CDR1 is SGHRS and CDR2 YFSETQ. The CDR3 coding sequence is TGCGCCAGCAAACTAGCGGGGGACTCCTACAATGAGCAGTTCTTC. Residues: CASKLAGDSYNEQFF.

The J gene is TRBJ2-3, the V gene TRBV6-2 or TRBV6-3; D is perhaps TRBD2 (7 bases). The CDR3 has 15 residues. Deletions cut 4 bases from V and 3 bases from J, with 14 bases between. Germline V gene lookup returns CDR1 MNHEY and CDR2 SVGEGT. Here the CDR3 DNA reads TGTGCCAGCAGTTCGGCAGGGAGGGGGACAGATACGCAGTATTTT. This sequence encodes CASSSAGRGTDTQYF.

This clonotype was counted at least ten times. The rearrangement links TRBV20-1 to TRBJ2-7, with 8 nucleotides matching TRBD1. The CDR3 is 14 amino acids. With 6 bases clipped from V and 0 bases from J, the junction kept 7 bases outside the gene matches. From germline, CDR1 is DFQATT and CDR2 SNEGSKA (reference sequence). This CDR3 is CSAYRTGSSYEQYF. In DNA form, the CDR3 reads TGCAGTGCCTACCGGACAGGGAGCTCCTACGAGCAGTACTTC.